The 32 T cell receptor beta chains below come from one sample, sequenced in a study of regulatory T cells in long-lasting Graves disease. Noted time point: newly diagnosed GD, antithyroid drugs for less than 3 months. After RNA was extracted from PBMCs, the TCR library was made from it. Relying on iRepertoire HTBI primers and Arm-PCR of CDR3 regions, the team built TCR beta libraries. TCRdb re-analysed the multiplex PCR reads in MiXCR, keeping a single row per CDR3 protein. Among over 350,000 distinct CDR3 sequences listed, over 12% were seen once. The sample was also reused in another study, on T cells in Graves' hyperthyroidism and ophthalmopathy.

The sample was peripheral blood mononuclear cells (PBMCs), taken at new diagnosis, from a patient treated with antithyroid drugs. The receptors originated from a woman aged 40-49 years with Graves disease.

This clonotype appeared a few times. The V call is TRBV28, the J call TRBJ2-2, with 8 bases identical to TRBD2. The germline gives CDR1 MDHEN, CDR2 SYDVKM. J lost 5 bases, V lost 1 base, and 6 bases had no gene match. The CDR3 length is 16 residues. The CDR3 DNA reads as TGTGCCAGCAGTTTATTCGCGGGAGGAGGGACCGGGGAGCTGTTTTTT. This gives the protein CASSLFAGGGTGELFF.

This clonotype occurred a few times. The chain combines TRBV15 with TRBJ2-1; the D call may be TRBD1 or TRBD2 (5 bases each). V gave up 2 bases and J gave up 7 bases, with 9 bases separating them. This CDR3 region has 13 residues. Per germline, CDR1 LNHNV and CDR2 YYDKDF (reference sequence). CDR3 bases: TGTGCCACCAGCAGAAAGAGGGGAAATGAGCAGTTCTTC. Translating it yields CATSRKRGNEQFF.

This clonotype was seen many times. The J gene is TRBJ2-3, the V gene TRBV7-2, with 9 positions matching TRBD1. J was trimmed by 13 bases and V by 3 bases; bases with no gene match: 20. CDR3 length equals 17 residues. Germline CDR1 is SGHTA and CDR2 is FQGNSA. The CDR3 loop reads CASSFAGTGSVRVEKYF. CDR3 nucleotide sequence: TGTGCCAGCAGCTTCGCCGGGACAGGGTCAGTCCGGGTCGAAAAGTATTTT.

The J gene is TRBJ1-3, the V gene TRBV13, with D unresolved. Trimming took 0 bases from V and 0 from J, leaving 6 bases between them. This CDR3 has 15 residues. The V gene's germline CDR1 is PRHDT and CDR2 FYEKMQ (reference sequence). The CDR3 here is CASSLGTFSGNTIYF. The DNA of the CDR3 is TGTGCCAGCAGCTTAGGGACCTTCTCTGGAAACACCATATATTTT.

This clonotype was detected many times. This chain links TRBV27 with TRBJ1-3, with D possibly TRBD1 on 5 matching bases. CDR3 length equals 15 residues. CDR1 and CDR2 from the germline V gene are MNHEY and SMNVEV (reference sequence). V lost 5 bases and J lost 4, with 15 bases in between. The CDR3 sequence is CASSPARADGNTIYF. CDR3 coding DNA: TGTGCCAGCAGTCCCGCCAGGGCAGACGGAAACACCATATATTTT.

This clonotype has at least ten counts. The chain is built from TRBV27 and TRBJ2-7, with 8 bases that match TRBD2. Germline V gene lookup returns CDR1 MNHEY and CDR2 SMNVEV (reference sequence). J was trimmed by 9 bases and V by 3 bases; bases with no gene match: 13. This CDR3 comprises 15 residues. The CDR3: CASSLSTGGPSPQYF. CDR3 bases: TGTGCCAGCAGTTTGTCTACGGGAGGGCCTTCGCCGCAGTACTTC.

The CDR3 nucleotides are TGTGCCAGCAGAGGGAGTGGAAGGGGCAGTGAAAAACTGTTTTTT. Its translation is CASRGSGRGSEKLFF. The rearrangement links TRBV11-3 to TRBJ1-4; D possibly corresponds to TRBD1 (5 bases). Trimming removed 6 bases at V and 7 bases at J, with 18 bases between. CDR3 size: 15 residues. Looked up from germline, CDR1 is SGHNT and CDR2 is YENEEA.

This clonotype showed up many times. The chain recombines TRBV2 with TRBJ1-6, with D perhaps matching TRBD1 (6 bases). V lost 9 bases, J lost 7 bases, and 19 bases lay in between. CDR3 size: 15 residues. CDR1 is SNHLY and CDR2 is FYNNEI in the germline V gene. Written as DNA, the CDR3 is TGTGCCAGTCAAACACAAGGGGGATCAAATTCACCCCTCCACTTT. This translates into CASQTQGGSNSPLHF.

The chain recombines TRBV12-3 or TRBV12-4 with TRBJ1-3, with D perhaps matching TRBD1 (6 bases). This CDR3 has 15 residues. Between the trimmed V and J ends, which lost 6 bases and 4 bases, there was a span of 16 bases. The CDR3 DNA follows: TGTGCCAGCAGCCCGAAGGGGGTAGGAGGAAACACCATATATTTT. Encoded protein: CASSPKGVGGNTIYF.

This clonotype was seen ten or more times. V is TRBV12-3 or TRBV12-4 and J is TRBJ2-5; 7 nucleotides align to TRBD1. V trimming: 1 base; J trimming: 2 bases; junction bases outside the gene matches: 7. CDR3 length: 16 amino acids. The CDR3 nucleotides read TGTGCCAGCAGTTTAGGGGCCGGGACAGCGCAAGAGACCCAGTACTTC. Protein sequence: CASSLGAGTAQETQYF.

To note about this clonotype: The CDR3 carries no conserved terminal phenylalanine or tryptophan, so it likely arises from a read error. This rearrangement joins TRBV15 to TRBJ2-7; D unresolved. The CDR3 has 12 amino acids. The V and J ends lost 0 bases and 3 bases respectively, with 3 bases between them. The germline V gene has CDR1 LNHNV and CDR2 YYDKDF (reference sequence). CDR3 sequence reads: CATSRDYYEQYL. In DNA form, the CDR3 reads TGTGCCACCAGCAGAGATTACTACGAGCAGTACCTC.

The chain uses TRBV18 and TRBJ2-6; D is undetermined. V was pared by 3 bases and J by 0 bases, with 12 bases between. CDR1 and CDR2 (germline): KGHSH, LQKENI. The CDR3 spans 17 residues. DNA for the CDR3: TGTGCCAGCTCACCCCGCCAGGTTGTCTCTGGGGCCAACGTCCTGACTTTC. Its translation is CASSPRQVVSGANVLTF.

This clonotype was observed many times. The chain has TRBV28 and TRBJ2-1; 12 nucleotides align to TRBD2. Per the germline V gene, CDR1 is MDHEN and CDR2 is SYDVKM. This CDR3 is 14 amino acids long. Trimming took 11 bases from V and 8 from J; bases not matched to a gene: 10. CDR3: CAHGWASGRDEQFF. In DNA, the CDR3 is TGTGCCCATGGATGGGCTAGCGGGAGGGATGAGCAGTTCTTC. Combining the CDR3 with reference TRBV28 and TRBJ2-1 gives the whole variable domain DVKVTQSSRYLVKRTGEKVFLECVQDMDHENMFWYRQDPGLGLRLIYFSYDVKMKEKGDIPEGYSVSREKKERFSLILESASTNQTSMYLCAHGWASGRDEQFFGPGTRLTVL.

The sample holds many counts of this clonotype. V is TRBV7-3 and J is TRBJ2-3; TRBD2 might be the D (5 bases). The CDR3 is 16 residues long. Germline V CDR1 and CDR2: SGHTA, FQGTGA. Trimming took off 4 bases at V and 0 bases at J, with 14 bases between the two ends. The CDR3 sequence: CASSSSADASTDTQYF. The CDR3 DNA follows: TGTGCCAGCAGCTCGTCAGCGGACGCTAGCACAGATACGCAGTATTTT.

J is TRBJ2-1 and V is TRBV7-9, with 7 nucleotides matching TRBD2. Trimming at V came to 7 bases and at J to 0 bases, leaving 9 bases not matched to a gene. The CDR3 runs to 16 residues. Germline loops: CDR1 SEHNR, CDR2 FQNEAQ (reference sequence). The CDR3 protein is CASILADYSSYNEQFF. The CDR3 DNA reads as TGTGCCAGCATCCTAGCGGATTATAGCTCCTACAATGAGCAGTTCTTC.

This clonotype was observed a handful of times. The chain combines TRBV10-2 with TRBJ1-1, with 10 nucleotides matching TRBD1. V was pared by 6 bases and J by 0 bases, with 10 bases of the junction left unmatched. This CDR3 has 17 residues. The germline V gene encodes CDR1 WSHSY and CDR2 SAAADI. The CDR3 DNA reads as TGCGCCAGCAGGGACAGGGGGTGGTACTACATGAACACTGAAGCTTTCTTT. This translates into CASRDRGWYYMNTEAFF.

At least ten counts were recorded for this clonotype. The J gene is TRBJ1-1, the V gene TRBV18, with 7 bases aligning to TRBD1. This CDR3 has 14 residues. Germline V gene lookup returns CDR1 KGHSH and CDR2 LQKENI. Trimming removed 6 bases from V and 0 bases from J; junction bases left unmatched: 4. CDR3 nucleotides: TGTGCCAGCTCTTTCACAGGGGTGAACACTGAAGCTTTCTTT. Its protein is CASSFTGVNTEAFF.

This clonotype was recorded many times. The CDR3 nucleotides are TGTGCCAGCAGCCCTCTTGCCGGACTTCCCAGGGGGGCAGATACGCAGTATTTT. This translates into CASSPLAGLPRGADTQYF. The V gene is TRBV3-1, the J gene TRBJ2-3; D may be TRBD1 (7 bases). Trimming stripped 4 bases from V and 4 bases from J, with 24 bases between. CDR3 length equals 18 residues. CDR1 and CDR2 from the germline V gene are LGHDT and YNNKEL (reference sequence).

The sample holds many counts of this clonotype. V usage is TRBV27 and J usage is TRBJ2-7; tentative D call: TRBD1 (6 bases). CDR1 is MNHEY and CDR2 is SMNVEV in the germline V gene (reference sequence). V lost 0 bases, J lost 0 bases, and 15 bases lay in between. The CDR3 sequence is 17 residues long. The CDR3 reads CASSLSVGQIPSYEQYF. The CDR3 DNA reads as TGTGCCAGCAGTTTATCGGTGGGACAAATTCCCTCCTACGAGCAGTACTTC.

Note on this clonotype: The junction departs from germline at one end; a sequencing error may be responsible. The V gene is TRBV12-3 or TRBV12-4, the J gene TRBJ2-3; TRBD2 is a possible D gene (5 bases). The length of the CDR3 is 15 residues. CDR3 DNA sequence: TGTGCCAGCAGATGGCGCGGTGCTAGCACAGATACGCGGTATTTT. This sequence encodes CASRWRGASTDTRYF.

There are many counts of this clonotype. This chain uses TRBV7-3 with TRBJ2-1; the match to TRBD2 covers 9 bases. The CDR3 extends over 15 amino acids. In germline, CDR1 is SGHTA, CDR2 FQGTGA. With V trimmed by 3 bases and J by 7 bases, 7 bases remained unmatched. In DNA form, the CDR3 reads TGTGCCAGCAGCTTCTTTGCGGGAGGGAGGAATGAGCAGTTCTTC. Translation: CASSFFAGGRNEQFF.

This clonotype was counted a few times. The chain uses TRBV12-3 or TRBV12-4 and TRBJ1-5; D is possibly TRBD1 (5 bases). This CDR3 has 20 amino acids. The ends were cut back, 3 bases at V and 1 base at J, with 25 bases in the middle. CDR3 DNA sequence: TGTGCCAGCAGTTTTAGTTTATCGGGGCTGTTCAGCCCCAGCAATCAGCCCCAGCATTTT. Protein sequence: CASSFSLSGLFSPSNQPQHF.

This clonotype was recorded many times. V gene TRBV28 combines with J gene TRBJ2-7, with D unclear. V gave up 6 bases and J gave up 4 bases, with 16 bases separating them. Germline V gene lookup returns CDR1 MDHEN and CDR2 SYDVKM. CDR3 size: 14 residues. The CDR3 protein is CASSPPATSYEQYF. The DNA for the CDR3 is TGTGCCAGCAGCCCCCCCGCGACAAGTTACGAGCAGTACTTC.

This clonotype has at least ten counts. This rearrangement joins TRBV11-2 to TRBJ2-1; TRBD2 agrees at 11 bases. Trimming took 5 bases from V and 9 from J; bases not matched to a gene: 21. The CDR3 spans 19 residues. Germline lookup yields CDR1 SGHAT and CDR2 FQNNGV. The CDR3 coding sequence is TGTGCCAGCAGCCGAATGGGGACTAGCGGATGGGCGACTTTGATTGAGCAGTTCTTC. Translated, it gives CASSRMGTSGWATLIEQFF. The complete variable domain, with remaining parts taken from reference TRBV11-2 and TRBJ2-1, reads EAGVAQSPRYKIIEKRQSVAFWCNPISGHATLYWYQQILGQGPKLLIQFQNNGVVDDSQLPKDRFSAERLKGVDSTLKIQPAKLEDSAVYLCASSRMGTSGWATLIEQFFGPGTRLTVL.

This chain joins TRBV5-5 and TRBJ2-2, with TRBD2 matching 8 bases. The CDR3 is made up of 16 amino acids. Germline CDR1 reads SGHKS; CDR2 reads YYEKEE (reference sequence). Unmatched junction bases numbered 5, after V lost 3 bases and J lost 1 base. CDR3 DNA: TGTGCCAGCAGCTCGGTACTAGCGGAGAACACCGGGGAGCTGTTTTTT. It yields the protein CASSSVLAENTGELFF.

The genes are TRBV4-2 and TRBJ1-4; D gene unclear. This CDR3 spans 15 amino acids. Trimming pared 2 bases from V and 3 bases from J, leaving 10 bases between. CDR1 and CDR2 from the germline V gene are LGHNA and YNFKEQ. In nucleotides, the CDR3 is TGTGCCAGCAGCCAATTAAGGGAGGCTAATGAAAAACTGTTTTTT. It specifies CASSQLREANEKLFF.

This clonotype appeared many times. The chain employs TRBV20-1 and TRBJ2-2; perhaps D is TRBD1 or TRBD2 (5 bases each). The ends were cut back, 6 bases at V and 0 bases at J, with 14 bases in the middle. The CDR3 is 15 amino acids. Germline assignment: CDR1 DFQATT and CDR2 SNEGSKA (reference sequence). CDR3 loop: CSAAHQGPNTGELFF. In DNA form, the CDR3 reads TGCAGTGCGGCCCACCAGGGACCGAACACCGGGGAGCTGTTTTTT.

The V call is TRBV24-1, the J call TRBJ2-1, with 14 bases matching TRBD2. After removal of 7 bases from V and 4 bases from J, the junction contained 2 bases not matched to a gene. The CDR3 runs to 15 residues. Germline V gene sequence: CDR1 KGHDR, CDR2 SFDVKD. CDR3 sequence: CATSGTSGGYNEQFF. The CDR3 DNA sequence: TGTGCCACCAGCGGGACTAGCGGGGGATACAATGAGCAGTTCTTC.

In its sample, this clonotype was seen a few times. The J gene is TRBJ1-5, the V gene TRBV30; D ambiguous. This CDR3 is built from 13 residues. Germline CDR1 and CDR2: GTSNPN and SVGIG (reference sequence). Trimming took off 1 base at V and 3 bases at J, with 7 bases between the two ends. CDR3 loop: CAWSETVNQPQHF. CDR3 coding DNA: TGTGCCTGGAGTGAAACAGTCAATCAGCCCCAGCATTTT.

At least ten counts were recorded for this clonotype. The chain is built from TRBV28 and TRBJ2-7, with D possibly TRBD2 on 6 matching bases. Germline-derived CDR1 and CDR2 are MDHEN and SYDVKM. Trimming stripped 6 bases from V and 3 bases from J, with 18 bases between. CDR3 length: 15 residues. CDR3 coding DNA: TGTGCCAGCAGCTACCATGGGACTGGCGTCTACGAGCAGTACTTC. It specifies CASSYHGTGVYEQYF.

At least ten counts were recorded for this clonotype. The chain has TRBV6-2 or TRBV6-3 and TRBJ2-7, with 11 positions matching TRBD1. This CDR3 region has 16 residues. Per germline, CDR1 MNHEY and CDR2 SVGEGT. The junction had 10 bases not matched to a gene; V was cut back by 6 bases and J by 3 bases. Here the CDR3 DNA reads TGTGCCAGCAGATTCCCCGGGACAGGGGGATTCTACGAGCAGTACTTC. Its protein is CASRFPGTGGFYEQYF.

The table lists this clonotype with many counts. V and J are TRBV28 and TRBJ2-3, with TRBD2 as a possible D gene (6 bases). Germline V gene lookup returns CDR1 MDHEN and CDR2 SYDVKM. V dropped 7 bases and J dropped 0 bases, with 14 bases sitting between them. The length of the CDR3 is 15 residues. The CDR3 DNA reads TGTGCCAGCACCTCGCTCGGGACTAGCACAGATACGCAGTATTTT. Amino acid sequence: CASTSLGTSTDTQYF.